The entry that follows covers one T cell receptor beta chain sequence. Its antigen is not identified. The data derive from a study of response to subunit inactivated influenza vaccine. In TCRdb, the RT-PCR reads were re-called with MiXCR into one record per CDR3 protein. Found here are about 310,000 distinct CDR3 sequences, just over 20% of them singletons; the top ten hold 9.5% to 13%. The germline V gene has CDR1 SGHRS and CDR2 YFSETQ. The CDR3 is 11 residues long. Trimming took 6 bases from V and 5 from J, leaving 8 bases between them. Findings of the study overall: Only a handful of new T cells, the authors suggested, are recruited with each seasonal influenza vaccination.

The chain has TRBV5-1 and TRBJ1-2; D ambiguous. The source is a man between 50 and 69 years old who received an inactivated influenza vaccine. The sequencing here drew on PBMCs from blood, taken approximately 20 months after vaccination. The CDR3 loop reads CASTDLYGYTF. The CDR3 DNA reads as TGCGCCAGCACCGACCTTTATGGCTACACCTTC. Drawing the rest from reference TRBV5-1 and TRBJ1-2, the complete variable domain is KAGVTQTPRYLIKTRGQQVTLSCSPISGHRSVSWYQQTPGQGLQFLFEYFSETQRNKGNFPGRFSGRQFSNSRSEMNVSTLELGDSALYLCASTDLYGYTFGSGTRLTVV.